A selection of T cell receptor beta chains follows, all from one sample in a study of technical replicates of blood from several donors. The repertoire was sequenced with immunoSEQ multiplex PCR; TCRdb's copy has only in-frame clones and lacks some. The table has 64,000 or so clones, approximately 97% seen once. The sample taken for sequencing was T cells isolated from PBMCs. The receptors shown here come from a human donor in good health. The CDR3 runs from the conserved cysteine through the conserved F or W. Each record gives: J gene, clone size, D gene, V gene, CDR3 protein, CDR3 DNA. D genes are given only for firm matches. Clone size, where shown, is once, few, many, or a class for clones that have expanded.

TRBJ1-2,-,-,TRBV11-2,CASSLIGPGSYGYTF,TGTGCCAGCAGCTTAATAGGCCCGGGAAGCTATGGCTACACCTTC
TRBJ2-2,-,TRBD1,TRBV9,CASSLDRGLTGELFF,TGTGCCAGCAGCTTAGACAGGGGGCTAACCGGGGAGCTGTTTTTT
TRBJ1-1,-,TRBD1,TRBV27,CASSPPRGLGEDTEAFF,TGTGCCAGCAGTCCCCCCAGGGGGCTAGGAGAAGACACTGAAGCTTTCTTT
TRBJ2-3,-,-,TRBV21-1,CASSNQPRPTDTQYF,TGTGCCAGCAGCAACCAACCTAGACCTACAGATACGCAGTATTTT
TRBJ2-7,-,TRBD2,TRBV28,CASSLLGGRNPNEQYF,TGTGCCAGCAGTTTATTGGGCGGGAGGAACCCTAACGAGCAGTACTTC
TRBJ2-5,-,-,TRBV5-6,CASGLTGSETQYF,TGTGCCAGCGGCCTTACGGGGTCAGAGACCCAGTACTTC
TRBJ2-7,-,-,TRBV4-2,CASSQEGDLTYEQYF,TGTGCCAGCAGCCAAGAGGGCGATCTCACCTACGAGCAGTACTTC
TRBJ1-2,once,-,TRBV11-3,CASSLDANYGYTF,TGTGCCAGCAGCTTAGACGCTAACTATGGCTACACCTTC
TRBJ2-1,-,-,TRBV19,CASSSAGIIHSYNEQFF,TGTGCCAGTAGTAGTGCAGGGATCATACATTCCTACAATGAGCAGTTCTTC
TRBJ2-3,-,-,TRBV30,CAWNPSVATDTQYF,TGTGCCTGGAATCCCTCGGTCGCTACAGATACGCAGTATTTT
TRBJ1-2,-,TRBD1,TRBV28,CASRWDSYGYTF,TGTGCCAGCAGGTGGGACAGCTATGGCTACACCTTC
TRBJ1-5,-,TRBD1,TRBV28,CASSPPRDRGHF,TGTGCCAGCAGTCCTCCCCGGGACAGGGGGCATTTT
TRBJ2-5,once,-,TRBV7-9,CASSSTEETQYF,TGTGCCAGCAGCTCCACTGAAGAGACCCAGTACTTC
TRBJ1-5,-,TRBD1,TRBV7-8,CASSQDRARQPQHF,TGTGCCAGCAGCCAAGACAGGGCTCGGCAGCCCCAGCATTTT
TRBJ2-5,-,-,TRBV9,CASSPSGGGGSETQYF,TGTGCCAGCAGCCCTAGTGGAGGGGGCGGATCGGAGACCCAGTACTTC
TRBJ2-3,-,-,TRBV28,CASRGQADTQYF,TGTGCCAGCAGGGGGCAGGCCGATACGCAGTATTTT
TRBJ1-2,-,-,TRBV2,CASSDFTGRNGYTF,TGTGCCAGCAGTGATTTCACCGGGAGAAATGGCTACACCTTC
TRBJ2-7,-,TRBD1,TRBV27,CASRQGLSSYEQYF,TGTGCCAGCAGACAGGGGCTGTCCTCCTACGAGCAGTACTTC
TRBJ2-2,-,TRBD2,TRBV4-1,CASSPVGGRASRGGTGELFF,TGCGCCAGCAGCCCCGTCGGCGGGAGGGCCTCTAGGGGAGGCACCGGGGAGCTGTTTTTT
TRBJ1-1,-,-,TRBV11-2,CASSLVRGNTEAFF,TGTGCCAGCAGCTTAGTTAGGGGGAACACTGAAGCTTTCTTT
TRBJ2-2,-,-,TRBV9,CASSVEGVVPGELFF,TGTGCCAGCAGCGTAGAAGGGGTCGTGCCCGGGGAGCTGTTTTTT
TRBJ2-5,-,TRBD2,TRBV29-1,CSVVASGRETQYF,TGCAGCGTTGTGGCTAGCGGGAGAGAGACCCAGTACTTC
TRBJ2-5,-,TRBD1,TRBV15,CATSRRQGGEETQYF,TGTGCCACCAGCAGACGACAGGGGGGGGAAGAGACCCAGTACTTC
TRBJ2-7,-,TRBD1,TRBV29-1,CSVQGTGINEQYF,TGCAGCGTTCAAGGGACAGGGATCAACGAGCAGTACTTC
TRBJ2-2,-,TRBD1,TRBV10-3,CAISPRTGSLGELFF,TGTGCCATCAGCCCCCGGACAGGTTCCTTGGGGGAGCTGTTTTTT
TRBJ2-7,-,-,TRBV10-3,CAISERRGLTTSYEQYF,TGTGCCATCAGTGAAAGGCGGGGGCTTACCACGTCCTACGAGCAGTACTTC
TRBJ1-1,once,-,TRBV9,CASSVAGSNTEAFF,TGTGCCAGCAGCGTAGCAGGATCCAACACTGAAGCTTTCTTT
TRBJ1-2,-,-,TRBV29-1,CSVEAPGRDDYGYTF,TGCAGCGTTGAAGCCCCGGGAAGGGATGACTATGGCTACACCTTC
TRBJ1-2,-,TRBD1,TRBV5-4,CASSSLQGAFGYTF,TGTGCCAGCAGCTCCCTACAGGGGGCCTTTGGCTACACCTTC
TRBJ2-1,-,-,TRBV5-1,CASSIRVAYNEQFF,TGCGCCAGCAGCATACGGGTAGCCTACAATGAGCAGTTCTTC
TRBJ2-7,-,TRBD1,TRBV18,CASSPGTDSYEQYF,TGTGCCAGCTCACCCGGGACAGACTCCTACGAGCAGTACTTC
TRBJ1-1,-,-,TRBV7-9,CASSLDRLNTEAFF,TGTGCCAGCAGCTTAGACAGGCTGAACACTGAAGCTTTCTTT
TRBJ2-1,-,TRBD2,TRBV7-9,CASSSRDLAGPEQFF,TGTGCCAGCAGCTCGCGGGACCTAGCGGGTCCTGAGCAGTTCTTC
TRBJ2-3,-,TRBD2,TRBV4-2,CASSQDSGGGTDTQYF,TGTGCCAGCAGCCAAGATTCCGGCGGGGGGACAGATACGCAGTATTTT
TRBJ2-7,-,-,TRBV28,CASSLSSLGDEQYF,TGTGCCAGCAGTTTATCAAGCCTAGGTGACGAGCAGTACTTC
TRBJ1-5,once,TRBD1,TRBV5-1,CASSPGGQDNQPQHF,TGCGCCAGCAGCCCGGGGGGACAGGACAATCAGCCCCAGCATTTT
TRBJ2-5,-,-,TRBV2,CASRDRETQYF,TGTGCCAGCAGGGACAGAGAGACCCAGTACTTC
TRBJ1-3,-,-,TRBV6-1,CASSPGGSGNTIYF,TGTGCCAGCTCCCCCGGGGGATCTGGAAACACCATATATTTT
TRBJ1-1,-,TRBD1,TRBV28,CASSFQSGQGAKAFF,TGTGCCAGCAGCTTCCAGAGTGGACAGGGGGCCAAAGCTTTCTTT
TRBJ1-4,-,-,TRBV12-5,CASGLPTGEAWGEKLFF,TGTGCTAGTGGTTTGCCTACAGGTGAGGCTTGGGGTGAAAAACTGTTTTTT
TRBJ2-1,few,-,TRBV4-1,CASTTFSENNEQFF,TGCGCCAGCACCACCTTTTCAGAAAACAATGAGCAGTTCTTC
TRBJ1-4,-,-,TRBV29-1,CSVEEVSGNEKLFF,TGCAGCGTTGAGGAGGTCTCCGGGAATGAAAAACTGTTTTTT
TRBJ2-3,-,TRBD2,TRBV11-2,CASSLGWLAGADTQYF,TGTGCCAGCAGCTTAGGCTGGCTAGCGGGGGCAGATACGCAGTATTTT
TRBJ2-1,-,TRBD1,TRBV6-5,CASSTTGDEQFF,TGTGCCAGCAGTACGACAGGGGATGAGCAGTTCTTC
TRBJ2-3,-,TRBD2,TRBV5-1,CASSGRRTSGFTDTQYF,TGCGCCAGCAGCGGTCGGAGGACTAGCGGTTTCACAGATACGCAGTATTTT
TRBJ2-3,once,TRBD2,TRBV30,CAWGAGLAGGTDTQYF,TGTGCCTGGGGAGCGGGACTAGCGGGGGGCACAGATACGCAGTATTTT
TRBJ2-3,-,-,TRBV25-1,CASTTKTSTDTQYF,TGTGCCAGCACTACCAAGACTAGCACAGATACGCAGTATTTT
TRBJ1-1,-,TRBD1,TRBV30,CAWSVSGQGEAFF,TGTGCCTGGAGTGTATCGGGACAGGGTGAAGCTTTCTTT
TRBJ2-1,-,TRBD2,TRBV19,CASSTPASSGGVDNEQFF,TGTGCCAGTAGTACTCCCGCATCTAGCGGGGGAGTTGACAATGAGCAGTTCTTC
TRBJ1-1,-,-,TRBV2,CASRQKVVGLDTEAFF,TGTGCCAGCAGACAGAAGGTGGTGGGCCTGGACACTGAAGCTTTCTTT
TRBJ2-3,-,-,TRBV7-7,CASSLGGGADTQYF,TGTGCTAGCAGCTTAGGAGGGGGGGCAGATACGCAGTATTTT
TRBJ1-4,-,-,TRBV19,CASSITHQLSGWEAPNEKLFF,TGTGCCAGTAGTATAACCCACCAGCTTAGTGGCTGGGAGGCCCCGAATGAAAAACTGTTTTTT
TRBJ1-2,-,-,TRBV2,CASSKTRQEIYGYTF,TGTGCCAGCAGTAAGACCCGACAGGAAATCTATGGCTACACCTTC
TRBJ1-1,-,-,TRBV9,CASSVATGNTEAFF,TGTGCCAGCAGCGTAGCAACAGGCAACACTGAAGCTTTCTTT
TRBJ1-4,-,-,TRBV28,CASSPSPGPFRTNEKLFF,TGTGCCAGCAGCCCTAGCCCGGGCCCCTTCCGGACTAATGAAAAACTGTTTTTT
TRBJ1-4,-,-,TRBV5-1,CASSRAFNEKLFF,TGCGCCAGCAGTAGAGCCTTTAATGAAAAACTGTTTTTT
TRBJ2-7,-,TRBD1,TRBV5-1,CASSLGQGRPNEQYF,TGCGCCAGCAGCTTGGGACAGGGGCGCCCCAACGAGCAGTACTTC